This T cell receptor (beta chain) was captured by sequencing in a study of control samples from healthy donors and cancer patients. TCRdb's table, derived via immunoSEQ multiplex PCR, lists solely in-frame clones and lacks some. The sample has about 120,000 clones; around 87% are singletons. V lost 0 bases and J 10 bases, leaving 11 bases between the germline ends. Per the germline V gene, CDR1 is SGHRS and CDR2 is YFSETQ. This CDR3 spans 14 amino acids. This clone showed up just a few times. Sequenced sample: blood. This receptor was obtained from a man in his thirties or forties in good health. The gene calls are TRBV5-1 and TRBJ1-6; D remains unclear. The CDR3 region has the DNA TGCGCCAGCAGCTTGGAGGGCGCTGGATCACCCCTCCACTTT. It specifies CASSLEGAGSPLHF.